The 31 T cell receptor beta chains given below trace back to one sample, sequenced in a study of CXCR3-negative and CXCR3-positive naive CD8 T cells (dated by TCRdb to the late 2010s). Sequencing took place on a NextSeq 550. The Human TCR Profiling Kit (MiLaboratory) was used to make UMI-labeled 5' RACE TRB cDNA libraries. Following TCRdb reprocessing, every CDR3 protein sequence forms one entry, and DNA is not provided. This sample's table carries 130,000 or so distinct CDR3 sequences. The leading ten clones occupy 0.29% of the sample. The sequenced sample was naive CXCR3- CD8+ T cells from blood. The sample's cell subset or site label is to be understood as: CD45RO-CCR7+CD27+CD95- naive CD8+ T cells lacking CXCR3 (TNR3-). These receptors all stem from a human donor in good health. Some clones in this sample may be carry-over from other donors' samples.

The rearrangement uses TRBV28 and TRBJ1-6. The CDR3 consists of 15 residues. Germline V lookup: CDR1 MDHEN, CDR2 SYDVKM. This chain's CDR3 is CASSLGSSYNSPLHF.

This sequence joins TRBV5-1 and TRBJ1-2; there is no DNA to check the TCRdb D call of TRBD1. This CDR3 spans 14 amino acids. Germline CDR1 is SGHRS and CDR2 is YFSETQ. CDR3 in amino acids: CASSSMTGTYGYTF.

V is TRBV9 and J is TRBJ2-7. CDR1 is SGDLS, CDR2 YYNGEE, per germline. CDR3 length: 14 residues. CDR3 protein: CASSVDGVAYEQYF. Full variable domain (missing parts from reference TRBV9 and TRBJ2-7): DSGVTQTPKHLITATGQRVTLRCSPRSGDLSVYWYQQSLDQGLQFLIQYYNGEERAKGNILERFSAQQFPDLHSELNLSSLELGDSALYFCASSVDGVAYEQYFGPGTRLTVT.

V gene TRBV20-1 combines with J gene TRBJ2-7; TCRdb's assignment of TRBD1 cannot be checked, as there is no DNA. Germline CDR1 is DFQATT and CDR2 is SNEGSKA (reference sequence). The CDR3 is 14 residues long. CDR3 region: CSARLSSGLYEQYF.

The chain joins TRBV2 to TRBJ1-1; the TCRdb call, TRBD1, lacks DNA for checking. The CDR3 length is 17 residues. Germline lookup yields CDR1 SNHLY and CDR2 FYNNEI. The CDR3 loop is CASRESRDRATDTEAFF.

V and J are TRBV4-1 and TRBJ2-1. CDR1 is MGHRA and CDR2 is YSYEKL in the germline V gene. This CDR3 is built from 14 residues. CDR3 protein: CASSQDPEDNEQFF.

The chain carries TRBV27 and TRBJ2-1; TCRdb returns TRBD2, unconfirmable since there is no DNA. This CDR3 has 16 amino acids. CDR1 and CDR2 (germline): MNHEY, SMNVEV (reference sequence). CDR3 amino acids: CASSLSGLAGDNEQFF.

CDR3 sequence: CASSLKAILGADTQYF. The chain has TRBV28 and TRBJ2-3; the TCRdb D gene call, TRBD1, has no DNA to confirm it. Germline V lookup: CDR1 MDHEN, CDR2 SYDVKM. CDR3 size: 16 residues.

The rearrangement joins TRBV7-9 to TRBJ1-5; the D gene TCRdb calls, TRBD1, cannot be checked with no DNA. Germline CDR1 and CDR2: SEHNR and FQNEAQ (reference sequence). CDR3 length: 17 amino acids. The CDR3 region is CASSRPGTGLLDQPQHF.

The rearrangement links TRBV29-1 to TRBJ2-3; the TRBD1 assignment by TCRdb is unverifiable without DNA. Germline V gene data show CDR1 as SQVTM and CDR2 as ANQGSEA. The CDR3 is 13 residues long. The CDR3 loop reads CSVQQGSTDTQYF.

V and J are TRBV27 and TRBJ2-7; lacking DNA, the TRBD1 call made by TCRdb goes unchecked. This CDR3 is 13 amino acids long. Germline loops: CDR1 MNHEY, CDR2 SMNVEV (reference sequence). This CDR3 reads CASSPGQGWEQYF.

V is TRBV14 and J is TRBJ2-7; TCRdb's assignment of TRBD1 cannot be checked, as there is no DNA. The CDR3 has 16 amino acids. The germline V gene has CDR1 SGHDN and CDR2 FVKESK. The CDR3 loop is CASSQPETGSAYEQYF.

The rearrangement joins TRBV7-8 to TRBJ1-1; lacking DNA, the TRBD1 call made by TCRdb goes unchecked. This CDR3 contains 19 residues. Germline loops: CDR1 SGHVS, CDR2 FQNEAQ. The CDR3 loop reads CASTRPRGQDLSMNTEAFF. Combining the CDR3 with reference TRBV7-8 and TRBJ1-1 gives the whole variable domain GAGVSQSPRYKVAKRGQDVALRCDPISGHVSLFWYQQALGQGPEFLTYFQNEAQLDKSGLPSDRFFAERPEGSVSTLKIQRTQQEDSAVYLCASTRPRGQDLSMNTEAFFGQGTRLTVV.

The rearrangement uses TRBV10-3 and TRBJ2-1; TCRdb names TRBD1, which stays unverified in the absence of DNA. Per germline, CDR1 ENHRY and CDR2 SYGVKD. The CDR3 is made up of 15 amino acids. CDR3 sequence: CAIRGGQGPYNEQFF.

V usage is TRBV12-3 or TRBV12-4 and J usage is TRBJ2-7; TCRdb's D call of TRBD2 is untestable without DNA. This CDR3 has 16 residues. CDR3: CASSLEGVAGVREQYF.

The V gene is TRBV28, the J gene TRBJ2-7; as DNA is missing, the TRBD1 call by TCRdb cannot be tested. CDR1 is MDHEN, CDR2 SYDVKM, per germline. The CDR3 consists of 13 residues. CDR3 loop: CASTPVGRVEQYF.

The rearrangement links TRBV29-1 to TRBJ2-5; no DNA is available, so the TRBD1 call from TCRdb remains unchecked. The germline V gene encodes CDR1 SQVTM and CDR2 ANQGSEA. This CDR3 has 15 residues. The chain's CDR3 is CSASGGHGAEETQYF.

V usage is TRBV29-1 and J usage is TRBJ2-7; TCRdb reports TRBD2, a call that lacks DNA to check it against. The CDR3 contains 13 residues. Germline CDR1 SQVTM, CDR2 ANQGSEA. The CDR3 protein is CSVAGTSVYEQYF.

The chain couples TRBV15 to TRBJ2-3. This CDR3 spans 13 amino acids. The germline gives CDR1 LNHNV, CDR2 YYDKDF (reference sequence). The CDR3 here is CATSRATLDTQYF.

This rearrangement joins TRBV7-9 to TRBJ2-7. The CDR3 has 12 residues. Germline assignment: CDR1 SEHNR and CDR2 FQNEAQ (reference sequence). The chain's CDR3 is CASSTSDYEQYF.

CDR3 sequence: CASSSTGTSIGELFF. This rearrangement joins TRBV12-3 or TRBV12-4 to TRBJ2-2; TCRdb gives TRBD1 as the D gene, but with no DNA this cannot be confirmed. CDR3 length: 15 residues.

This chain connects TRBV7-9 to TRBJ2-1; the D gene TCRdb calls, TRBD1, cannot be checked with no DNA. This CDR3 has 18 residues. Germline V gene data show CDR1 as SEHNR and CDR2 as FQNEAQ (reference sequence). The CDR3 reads CASSSGEPGQGARNEQFF.

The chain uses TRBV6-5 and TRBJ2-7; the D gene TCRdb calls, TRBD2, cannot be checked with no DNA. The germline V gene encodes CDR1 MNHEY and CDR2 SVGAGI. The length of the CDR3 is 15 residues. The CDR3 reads CASSVNSGSFHEQYF.

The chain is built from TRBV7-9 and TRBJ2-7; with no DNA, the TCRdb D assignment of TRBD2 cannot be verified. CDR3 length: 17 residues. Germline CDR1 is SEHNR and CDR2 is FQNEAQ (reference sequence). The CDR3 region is CASSWTSGRNPTYEQYF.

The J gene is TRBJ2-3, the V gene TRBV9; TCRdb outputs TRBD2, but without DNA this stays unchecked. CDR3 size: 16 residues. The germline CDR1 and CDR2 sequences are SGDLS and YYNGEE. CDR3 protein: CASSVDIQRTTDTQYF. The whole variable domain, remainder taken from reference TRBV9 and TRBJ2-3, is DSGVTQTPKHLITATGQRVTLRCSPRSGDLSVYWYQQSLDQGLQFLIQYYNGEERAKGNILERFSAQQFPDLHSELNLSSLELGDSALYFCASSVDIQRTTDTQYFGPGTRLTVL.

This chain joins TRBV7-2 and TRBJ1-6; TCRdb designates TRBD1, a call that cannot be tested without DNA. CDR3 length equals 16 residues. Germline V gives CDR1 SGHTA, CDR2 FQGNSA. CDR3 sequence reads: CASSSPMEEGNSPLHF.

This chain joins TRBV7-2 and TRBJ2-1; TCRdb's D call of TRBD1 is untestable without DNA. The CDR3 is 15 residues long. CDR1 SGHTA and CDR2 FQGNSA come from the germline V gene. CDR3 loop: CASKVGQATYNEQFF.

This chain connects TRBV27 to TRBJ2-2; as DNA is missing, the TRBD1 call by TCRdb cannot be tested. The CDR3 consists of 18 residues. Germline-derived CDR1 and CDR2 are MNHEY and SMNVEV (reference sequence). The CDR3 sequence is CASSLSTQTGIRFGELFF.

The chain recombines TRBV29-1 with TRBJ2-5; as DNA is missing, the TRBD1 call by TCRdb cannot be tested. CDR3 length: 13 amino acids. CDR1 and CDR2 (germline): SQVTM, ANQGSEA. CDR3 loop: CSGQGGGDETQYF.

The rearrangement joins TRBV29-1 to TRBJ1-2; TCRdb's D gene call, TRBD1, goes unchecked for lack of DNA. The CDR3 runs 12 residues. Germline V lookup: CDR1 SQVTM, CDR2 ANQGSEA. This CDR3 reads CSVPGTGGGYTF.

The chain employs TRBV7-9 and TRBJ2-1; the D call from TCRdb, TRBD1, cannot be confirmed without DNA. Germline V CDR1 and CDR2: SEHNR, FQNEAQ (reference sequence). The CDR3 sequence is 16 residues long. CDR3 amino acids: CASSPLSSRAYNEQFF.